One and the same sample provided the 27 T cell receptor beta chains below, sequenced in a study of blood T cell repertoires in COVID-19. Measured with immunoSEQ multiplex PCR; TCRdb has only the in-frame clones, and not every one. The sample has around 140,000 clones, 80% to 90% seen once. Sequenced: peripheral blood. The receptors derive from a middle-aged man who had recovered from COVID-19.

The chain combines TRBV3-1 (or the pseudogene TRBV3-2) with TRBJ2-5, with a weak D call TRBD2 (6 bases). CDR1 and CDR2 from the germline V gene are LGHDT and YNNKEL (reference sequence). V lost 0 bases, J lost 4 bases, and 12 bases lay in between. The CDR3 spans 15 residues. Here the CDR3 DNA reads TGTGCCAGCAGCCAAGACGGAGGGGTTGGAGAGACCCAGTACTTC. Translation gives CASSQDGGVGETQYF.

The chain carries TRBV6-2 or TRBV6-3 and TRBJ2-1, with 8 nucleotides matching TRBD1. This CDR3 is built from 18 residues. Germline V gene sequence: CDR1 MNHEY, CDR2 SVGEGT. V lost 4 bases and J lost 0; bases outside the gene matches: 11. CDR3 nucleotides: TGTGCCAGCAGTTCCTCCCGGGACAGGTACAGCTCCTACAATGAGCAGTTCTTC. Protein product: CASSSSRDRYSSYNEQFF.

The chain combines TRBV6-2 or TRBV6-3 with TRBJ2-2; D gene ambiguous. This CDR3 has 13 residues. In germline, CDR1 is MNHEY, CDR2 SVGEGT. Between the trimmed V and J ends, which lost 0 bases and 13 bases, there was a span of 12 bases. CDR3: CASSYSTLGPLFF. The DNA for the CDR3 is TGTGCCAGCAGTTACTCGACACTGGGCCCGCTGTTTTTT.

This clone has a handful of counts. The chain employs TRBV7-2 and TRBJ1-6, with a tentative D call TRBD1 (6 bases). The CDR3 totals 15 residues. With 5 bases removed from V and 7 bases from J, the gap between germline ends came to 15 bases. Germline V gene sequence: CDR1 SGHTA, CDR2 FQGNSA. The DNA of the CDR3 is TGTGCCAGCAGCGCAAGACAGGCTTCAAATTCACCCCTCCACTTT. Its translation is CASSARQASNSPLHF.

This clone was observed a few times. The V gene is TRBV3-1 (or the pseudogene TRBV3-2), the J gene TRBJ1-6; D ambiguous. The CDR3 is made up of 15 amino acids. Per the germline V gene, CDR1 is LGHDT and CDR2 is YNNKEL (reference sequence). Trimming cost V 2 bases and J 5 bases, with 10 bases left between them. DNA for the CDR3: TGTGCCAGCAGCCAATCTGGCCAGAATAATTCACCCCTCCACTTT. Translating gives CASSQSGQNNSPLHF.

The chain carries TRBV27 and TRBJ2-5; 9 bases are a match to TRBD2. Germline V gene sequence: CDR1 MNHEY, CDR2 SMNVEV (reference sequence). This CDR3 is built from 16 residues. With V trimmed by 6 bases and J by 2 bases, 10 bases remained unmatched. The CDR3 nucleotides read TGTGCCAGCAGCCCGATAGCGGGGGTTGAACAAGAGACCCAGTACTTC. Protein product: CASSPIAGVEQETQYF.

The chain has TRBV19 and TRBJ1-5; D may be TRBD1 (6 bases). Germline loops: CDR1 LNHDA, CDR2 SQIVND (reference sequence). The CDR3 extends over 13 amino acids. Trimming stripped 8 bases from V and 6 bases from J, with 14 bases between. This CDR3 reads CASSQGLLQPQHF. The DNA of the CDR3 is TGTGCCAGTTCGCAGGGGCTTCTTCAGCCCCAGCATTTT.

The chain carries TRBV7-9 and TRBJ2-1, with 7 nucleotides matching TRBD2. CDR3 length: 15 residues. The germline CDR1 and CDR2 sequences are SEHNR and FQNEAQ (reference sequence). The V and J ends lost 3 bases and 6 bases, in that order; junction bases with no gene match: 8. CDR3 in DNA: TGTGCCAGCAGCTTGTCCGGGGGGAATGGCAATGAGCAGTTCTTC. It specifies CASSLSGGNGNEQFF.

The V gene is TRBV4-1, the J gene TRBJ2-6; possibly TRBD1 for D (6 bases). Germline V CDR1 and CDR2: MGHRA, YSYEKL. Trimming shortened V by 2 bases and J by 0 bases, and 14 bases separated the two germline ends. The CDR3 is made up of 18 amino acids. The CDR3 loop reads CASSQPGTRRSGANVLTF. The DNA of the CDR3 is TGCGCCAGCAGCCAACCTGGGACAAGGCGCTCTGGGGCCAACGTCCTGACTTTC.

The CDR3 DNA sequence: TGTGCCAGCAGCCAAGGGGAACAGGGAAATGGCTACACCTTC. This translates into CASSQGEQGNGYTF. J is TRBJ1-2 and V is TRBV3-1 (or the pseudogene TRBV3-2), with D possibly matching TRBD1 (6 bases). Looked up from germline, CDR1 is LGHDT and CDR2 is YNNKEL (reference sequence). This CDR3 spans 14 amino acids. The germline V and J ends were trimmed by 1 base and 6 bases, with 12 bases remaining between them.

This clone was counted once. Other DNA sequences in the sample encode the same CDR3. J is TRBJ2-7 and V is TRBV10-2; TRBD2 matches 11 bases. This CDR3 spans 14 amino acids. V dropped 4 bases and J dropped 2; count of bases not matched to a gene: 1. The germline V gene encodes CDR1 WSHSY and CDR2 SAAADI. This CDR3 is CASSVSGGAYEQYF. In DNA form, the CDR3 reads TGCGCCAGCAGTGTTAGCGGGGGGGCCTACGAGCAGTACTTC.

J is TRBJ2-4 and V is TRBV5-5; D is unresolved. The CDR3 contains 17 residues. Germline V gene lookup returns CDR1 SGHKS and CDR2 YYEKEE (reference sequence). Trimming took off 4 bases at V and 0 bases at J, with 17 bases between the two ends. CDR3 nucleotides: TGTGCCAGCAGCCTCCTAAGAGCCCCTCTAGCCAAAAACATTCAGTACTTC. This translates into CASSLLRAPLAKNIQYF.

The CDR3 DNA reads TGTGCCAGTAGTGCCGGACAGGGATCCGGGGAGCTGTTTTTT. Its translation is CASSAGQGSGELFF. V usage is TRBV19 and J usage is TRBJ2-2; 8 bases map to TRBD1. Germline values: CDR1 LNHDA, CDR2 SQIVND (reference sequence). The CDR3 runs 14 residues. V was clipped by 5 bases and J by 6 bases; unmatched bases: 5.

The V call is TRBV5-1, the J call TRBJ2-7; 9 nucleotides align to TRBD1. The J segment lost 5 bases and the V segment lost 6 bases, leaving 12 bases of the junction unmatched. This CDR3 region has 15 residues. The germline CDR1 and CDR2 sequences are SGHRS and YFSETQ. CDR3 protein: CASKENTGQGHEQYF. CDR3 nucleotide sequence: TGCGCCAGCAAAGAAAACACGGGACAGGGTCACGAGCAGTACTTC.

CDR3 sequence (DNA): TGTGCCAGCAGCTCAGGAGGGAGGACGGGTACAGAGACCCAGTACTTC. Translating gives CASSSGGRTGTETQYF. The chain recombines TRBV9 with TRBJ2-5, with a tentative D call TRBD2 (6 bases). Trimming pared 4 bases from V and 4 bases from J, leaving 20 bases between. CDR1 is SGDLS and CDR2 is YYNGEE in the germline V gene. The CDR3 spans 16 residues. Together with reference TRBV9 and TRBJ2-5, the CDR3 gives the full variable domain: DSGVTQTPKHLITATGQRVTLRCSPRSGDLSVYWYQQSLDQGLQFLIQYYNGEERAKGNILERFSAQQFPDLHSELNLSSLELGDSALYFCASSSGGRTGTETQYFGPGTRLLVL.

The chain couples TRBV9 to TRBJ2-3; the D is unclear. The CDR3 extends over 15 amino acids. The V end lost 0 bases, the J end lost 6 bases, and 14 bases lay between the germline ends. Germline V lookup: CDR1 SGDLS, CDR2 YYNGEE. CDR3 DNA: TGTGCCAGCAGCGTAGCGTCTGCCCACCGGGATACGCAGTATTTT. Protein product: CASSVASAHRDTQYF.

This rearrangement joins TRBV27 to TRBJ2-3; 10 nucleotides agree with TRBD1. Unmatched junction bases numbered 7, after V lost 3 bases and J lost 4 bases. The CDR3 contains 16 residues. Germline CDR1 is MNHEY and CDR2 is SMNVEV (reference sequence). The CDR3 DNA reads as TGTGCCAGCAGTTTTCCCCGGGACAGGGGAGCAGATACGCAGTATTTT. Its translation is CASSFPRDRGADTQYF.

The chain links TRBV11-3 to TRBJ2-2; 7 bases fit TRBD2. This CDR3 region has 14 residues. Germline-derived CDR1 and CDR2 are SGHNT and YENEEA. The trim removed 5 bases at V and 3 bases at J, leaving 3 bases unmatched. The CDR3 DNA follows: TGTGCCAGCAGCGTTCTAGCGGACACCGGGGAGCTGTTTTTT. It encodes CASSVLADTGELFF.

V and J are TRBV7-2 and TRBJ1-6; no reliable D call. Germline CDR1 and CDR2: SGHTA and FQGNSA. V lost 5 bases and J lost 0, with 11 bases in between. The CDR3 length is 16 residues. Here the CDR3 reads CASSEAASSYNSPLHF. The CDR3 DNA reads as TGTGCCAGCAGCGAGGCAGCTAGCTCCTATAATTCACCCCTCCACTTT. Full variable domain (rest looked up from reference TRBV7-2 and TRBJ1-6): GAGVSQSPSNKVTEKGKDVELRCDPISGHTALYWYRQSLGQGLEFLIYFQGNSAPDKSGLPSDRFSAERTGGSVSTLTIQRTQQEDSAVYLCASSEAASSYNSPLHFGNGTRLTVT.

In its sample, this clone was seen once. The V call is TRBV19, the J call TRBJ2-7; 10 positions agree with TRBD1. The CDR3 sequence is 13 residues long. CDR1 LNHDA and CDR2 SQIVND come from the germline V gene (reference sequence). Losses at the gene ends were 6 bases for V and 6 bases for J; bases not matched to a gene: 5. The CDR3 coding sequence is TGTGCCAGTAGAGGACAGGGGGAAGGCGAGCAGTACTTC. Encoded protein: CASRGQGEGEQYF.

The CDR3 sequence: CASSSPGTGSYEQYF. CDR3 coding DNA: TGTGCCAGCAGTTCCCCCGGGACAGGGTCCTACGAGCAGTACTTC. The chain employs TRBV6-1 and TRBJ2-7; TRBD1 aligns across 9 bases. J gave up 1 base and V 5 bases, and 6 bases lay outside the gene matches. Looked up from germline, CDR1 is MNHNS and CDR2 is SASEGT. This CDR3 contains 15 residues.

The chain combines TRBV11-3 with TRBJ2-3, with 7 bases fitting TRBD1. CDR3 length: 16 residues. The V segment lost 5 bases and the J segment 7 bases; nucleotides outside the gene matches: 15. CDR1 SGHNT and CDR2 YENEEA come from the germline V gene. CDR3 sequence: CASSQGFTGEGNTQYF. CDR3 nucleotides: TGTGCCAGCAGCCAGGGGTTCACAGGGGAAGGAAATACGCAGTATTTT.

This CDR3 is CASSTGGGDTEAFF. Here the CDR3 DNA reads TGTGCCAGCAGTACGGGGGGAGGGGACACTGAAGCTTTCTTT. This rearrangement joins TRBV2 to TRBJ1-1, with D tentatively TRBD1 (5 bases). Trimming removed 5 bases at V and 3 bases at J, with 13 bases between. The CDR3 totals 14 residues. Germline lookup yields CDR1 SNHLY and CDR2 FYNNEI. The full variable domain, completed using reference TRBV2 and TRBJ1-1, is EPEVTQTPSHQVTQMGQEVILRCVPISNHLYFYWYRQILGQKVEFLVSFYNNEISEKSEIFDDQFSVERPDGSNFTLKIRSTKLEDSAMYFCASSTGGGDTEAFFGQGTRLTVV.

The chain combines TRBV11-3 with TRBJ2-5, with 14 bases lining up with TRBD2. Germline trimming cut 1 base from V and 5 bases from J; bases unmatched to any gene: 12. The CDR3 runs 19 residues. The germline V gene encodes CDR1 SGHNT and CDR2 YENEEA. The CDR3 bases are TGTGCCAGCAGCTTAGGCCGGACTAGCGGGGGGTCGATTCTTGAGACCCAGTACTTC. It yields the protein CASSLGRTSGGSILETQYF.

This rearrangement joins TRBV4-2 to TRBJ1-2, with D possibly TRBD1 on 5 matching bases. Germline V CDR1 and CDR2: LGHNA, YNFKEQ. The length of the CDR3 is 16 residues. V lost 1 base and J lost 3, with 15 bases in between. CDR3 sequence reads: CASSQVGGDEDYGYTF. The CDR3 region has the DNA TGTGCCAGCAGCCAAGTGGGGGGGGACGAAGACTATGGCTACACCTTC.

V is TRBV3-1 (or the pseudogene TRBV3-2) and J is TRBJ1-2; 7 nucleotides match TRBD1. Germline trimming cut 5 bases from V and 2 bases from J; bases unmatched to any gene: 5. Per germline, CDR1 LGHDT and CDR2 YNNKEL (reference sequence). This CDR3 is 14 amino acids long. CDR3 residues: CASSSSRGNYGYTF. The DNA for the CDR3 is TGTGCCAGCAGCTCCTCCAGGGGGAACTATGGCTACACCTTC.

The chain recombines TRBV13 with TRBJ2-7; 8 positions agree with TRBD1. CDR3 length: 15 residues. With 4 bases clipped from V and 6 bases from J, the junction kept 11 bases outside the gene matches. Germline V gene lookup returns CDR1 PRHDT and CDR2 FYEKMQ (reference sequence). CDR3 sequence: CASSSQRQGAPEQYF. The CDR3 DNA reads TGTGCCAGCAGCTCCCAAAGGCAGGGGGCTCCCGAGCAGTACTTC. Drawing the rest from reference TRBV13 and TRBJ2-7, the complete variable domain is AAGVIQSPRHLIKEKRETATLKCYPIPRHDTVYWYQQGPGQDPQFLISFYEKMQSDKGSIPDRFSAQQFSDYHSELNMSSLELGDSALYFCASSSQRQGAPEQYFGPGTRLTVT.